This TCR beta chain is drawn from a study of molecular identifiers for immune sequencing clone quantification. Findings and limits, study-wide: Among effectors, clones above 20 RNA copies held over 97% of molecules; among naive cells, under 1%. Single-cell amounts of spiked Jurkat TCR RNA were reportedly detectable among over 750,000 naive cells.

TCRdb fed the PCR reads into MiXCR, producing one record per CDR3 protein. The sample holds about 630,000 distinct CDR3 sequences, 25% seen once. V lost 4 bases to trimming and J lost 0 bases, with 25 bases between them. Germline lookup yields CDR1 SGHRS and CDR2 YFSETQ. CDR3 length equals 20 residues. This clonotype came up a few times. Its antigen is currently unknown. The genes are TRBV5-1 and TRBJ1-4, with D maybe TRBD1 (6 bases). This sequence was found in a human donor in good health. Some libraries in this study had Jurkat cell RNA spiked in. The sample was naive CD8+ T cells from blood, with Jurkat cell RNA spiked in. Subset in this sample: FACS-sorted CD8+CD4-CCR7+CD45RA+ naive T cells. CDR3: CASSNNTGILLLATNEKLFF. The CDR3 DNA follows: TGCGCCAGCAGCAATAACACAGGGATCCTCCTACTTGCAACTAATGAAAAACTGTTTTTT.